The 20 T cell receptor beta chains below all came from one sample that was sequenced in a study of blood T cell repertoires in COVID-19. Sequenced by immunoSEQ multiplex PCR; TCRdb stores in-frame clones only, minus some. The data contain 35,000 to 45,000 clones, 88% of them seen just once; the ten biggest clones take up roughly an eighth. Sample: peripheral blood. These receptors all stem from a human donor in a cohort sampled during active COVID-19.

The chain joins TRBV4-3 to TRBJ1-6, with TRBD1 as a possible D gene (5 bases). This CDR3 spans 15 amino acids. CDR1 and CDR2 from the germline V gene are LGHNA and YSLEER. Trimming cost V 1 base and J 7 bases, with 11 bases left between them. CDR3 sequence: CASSQAVGVNSPLHF. CDR3 bases: TGCGCCAGCAGCCAAGCGGTAGGGGTCAATTCACCCCTCCACTTT.

This chain connects TRBV4-1 to TRBJ1-5; D ambiguous. V lost 1 base and J lost 3, with 10 bases in between. The CDR3 is made up of 15 amino acids. The germline gives CDR1 MGHRA, CDR2 YSYEKL. DNA for the CDR3: TGCGCCAGCAGCCAAGTGGCGGTAAACAATCAGCCCCAGCATTTT. This encodes CASSQVAVNNQPQHF.

The chain employs TRBV7-9 and TRBJ2-7, with 7 bases identical to TRBD1. Germline V lookup: CDR1 SEHNR, CDR2 FQNEAQ (reference sequence). After removal of 5 bases from V and 0 bases from J, the junction contained 10 bases not matched to a gene. The CDR3 contains 16 residues. CDR3 nucleotide sequence: TGTGCCAGCAGCGGCCTCCGGGACAGTTTCTCCTACGAGCAGTACTTC. Its protein product is CASSGLRDSFSYEQYF.

This clone is a singleton in its sample. For the CDR3, the DNA is TGTGCTAGTGGGCCGACGGGCTCCTACAATGAGCAGTTCTTC. Protein product: CASGPTGSYNEQFF. The genes are TRBV12-5 and TRBJ2-1; D gene ambiguous. V was trimmed by 6 bases and J by 0 bases, leaving 9 bases between them. The CDR3 has 14 residues. The germline V gene encodes CDR1 LGHNT and CDR2 FRNRAP.

V gene TRBV7-9 combines with J gene TRBJ2-2, with 13 bases that match TRBD2. V lost 6 bases and J lost 1; bases outside the gene matches: 5. This CDR3 has 17 residues. Germline CDR1 SEHNR, CDR2 FQNEAQ (reference sequence). CDR3 in amino acids: CASSRTSGGLNTGELFF. CDR3 DNA: TGTGCCAGCAGTCGGACTAGCGGGGGCCTGAACACCGGGGAGCTGTTTTTT.

V and J are TRBV5-1 and TRBJ1-2; D unclear. Germline CDR1 SGHRS, CDR2 YFSETQ. Trimming pared 4 bases from V and 2 bases from J, leaving 9 bases between. The CDR3 covers 13 residues. CDR3 sequence (DNA): TGCGCCAGCAGCCTGGGAGGGAACTATGGCTACACCTTC. Translation: CASSLGGNYGYTF.

CDR3 in DNA: TGTGCCAGTAGTGCGCCCTTGGGGAGGCCCCAGCATTTT. It specifies CASSAPLGRPQHF. This chain connects TRBV19 to TRBJ1-5; no reliable D call. Looked up from germline, CDR1 is LNHDA and CDR2 is SQIVND (reference sequence). CDR3 length: 13 residues. Trimming took off 5 bases at V and 9 bases at J, with 14 bases between the two ends. The variable domain in full, with the rest retrieved from reference TRBV19 and TRBJ1-5, is DGGITQSPKYLFRKEGQNVTLSCEQNLNHDAMYWYRQDPGQGLRLIYYSQIVNDFQKGDIAEGYSVSREKKESFPLTVTSAQKNPTAFYLCASSAPLGRPQHFGDGTRLSIL.

This rearrangement joins TRBV25-1 to TRBJ2-1, with 13 nucleotides matching TRBD2. Germline V gene data show CDR1 as MGHDK and CDR2 as SYGVNS. The CDR3 runs to 15 residues. With 4 bases clipped from V and 7 bases from J, the junction kept 4 bases outside the gene matches. This CDR3 reads CASSGGLAGKNEQFF. The CDR3 coding sequence is TGTGCCAGCAGTGGGGGACTAGCGGGAAAGAATGAGCAGTTCTTC.

This clone appeared a few times. The chain employs TRBV7-9 and TRBJ2-2; maybe TRBD2 (6 bases). V lost 5 bases, J lost 0 bases, and 19 bases lay in between. Germline V lookup: CDR1 SEHNR, CDR2 FQNEAQ (reference sequence). There are 18 residues in the CDR3. CDR3 region: CASSPFSGGDANTGELFF. Here the CDR3 DNA reads TGTGCCAGCAGCCCCTTTTCCGGGGGAGATGCGAACACCGGGGAGCTGTTTTTT. The full variable domain, its missing parts supplied by reference TRBV7-9 and TRBJ2-2, is DTGVSQNPRHKITKRGQNVTFRCDPISEHNRLYWYRQTLGQGPEFLTYFQNEAQLEKSRLLSDRFSAERPKGSFSTLEIQRTEQGDSAMYLCASSPFSGGDANTGELFFGEGSRLTVL.

The chain couples TRBV7-9 to TRBJ2-7; TRBD1 matches 7 bases. Germline V gene data show CDR1 as SEHNR and CDR2 as FQNEAQ (reference sequence). This CDR3 has 16 amino acids. J was trimmed by 3 bases and V by 0 bases; bases with no gene match: 8. The CDR3 DNA follows: TGTGCCAGCAGCTTAGCGTGGGGACAGAAAGACTACGAGCAGTACTTC. This encodes CASSLAWGQKDYEQYF.

This rearrangement joins TRBV10-3 to TRBJ1-2; 7 nucleotides agree with TRBD1. The V gene's germline CDR1 is ENHRY and CDR2 SYGVKD. CDR3 length: 14 residues. The V and J ends lost 8 bases and 7 bases, in that order; junction bases with no gene match: 13. CDR3 nucleotide sequence: TGTGCCATCTCGAGACAGGGTGTCTTGTCTGGCTACACCTTC. Translation gives CAISRQGVLSGYTF.

The V call is TRBV2, the J call TRBJ2-3; 15 nucleotides line up with TRBD2. Unmatched junction bases numbered 12, after V lost 11 bases and J lost 0 bases. This CDR3 spans 18 amino acids. Per germline, CDR1 SNHLY and CDR2 FYNNEI. CDR3 region: CARRWRTSGGASTDTQYF. The CDR3 DNA is TGTGCCCGGCGCTGGAGGACTAGCGGGGGGGCAAGCACAGATACGCAGTATTTT.

The chain uses TRBV6-2 or TRBV6-3 and TRBJ2-5, with D possibly matching TRBD2 (5 bases). This CDR3 has 12 amino acids. Trimming removed 4 bases from V and 5 bases from J, with 8 bases in between. CDR1 is MNHEY, CDR2 SVGEGT, per germline. As DNA, the CDR3 is TGTGCCAGCAGTTCGGGGTTGGAGACCCAGTACTTC. As protein: CASSSGLETQYF.

This chain connects TRBV14 to TRBJ1-1, with 9 bases matching TRBD1. Germline V gene sequence: CDR1 SGHDN, CDR2 FVKESK. The junction had 13 bases not matched to a gene; V was cut back by 4 bases and J by 4 bases. This CDR3 region has 17 residues. The CDR3 sequence is CASSLHHSETGGTEAFF. In DNA, the CDR3 is TGTGCCAGCAGCCTACATCATAGTGAGACAGGGGGCACTGAAGCTTTCTTT.

The chain is built from TRBV27 and TRBJ2-7, with 8 bases matching TRBD1. This CDR3 comprises 14 residues. The V and J ends lost 5 bases and 4 bases, in that order; junction bases with no gene match: 7. Germline loops: CDR1 MNHEY, CDR2 SMNVEV (reference sequence). The CDR3 here is CASSPRDRGYEQYF. Written as DNA, the CDR3 is TGTGCCAGCAGTCCCCGTGACAGGGGTTACGAGCAGTACTTC.

The chain links TRBV6-6 to TRBJ1-1, with TRBD1 matching 7 bases. Germline lookup yields CDR1 MNHNY and CDR2 SVGAGI (reference sequence). The CDR3 runs to 13 residues. V was pared by 6 bases and J by 3 bases, with 4 bases of the junction left unmatched. DNA for the CDR3: TGTGCCAGCAGGGTTGACAGGGACACTGAAGCTTTCTTT. Its protein is CASRVDRDTEAFF.

The chain couples TRBV29-1 to TRBJ1-1, with a tentative D call TRBD1 (6 bases). V lost 7 bases and J 10 bases, leaving 22 bases between the germline ends. The germline V gene has CDR1 SQVTM and CDR2 ANQGSEA. The CDR3 is 13 residues long. The CDR3, as DNA: TGCAGCGGTTACCAGGGGCCGGCCGAGGGAGCTTTCTTT. It translates to CSGYQGPAEGAFF.

The CDR3 DNA reads TGTGCCACGGATAGCGGGGTGGGAAATGAGCAGTTCTTC. It encodes CATDSGVGNEQFF. The chain is built from TRBV10-3 and TRBJ2-1; 8 nucleotides match TRBD2. The germline V gene encodes CDR1 ENHRY and CDR2 SYGVKD. CDR3 length: 13 residues. Trimming removed 10 bases from V and 7 bases from J; junction bases left unmatched: 9.

V and J are TRBV6-6 and TRBJ2-5; 9 bases align to TRBD1. The J segment lost 4 bases and the V segment lost 5 bases, leaving 2 bases of the junction unmatched. Germline CDR1 and CDR2: MNHNY and SVGAGI (reference sequence). The CDR3 is made up of 13 amino acids. The CDR3, as DNA: TGTGCCAGCAGTACAGGGGGCGGAGAGACCCAGTACTTC. Its protein product is CASSTGGGETQYF.

This clone was counted a single time. CDR3 residues: CASSLGGQGYEQYF. CDR3 nucleotide sequence: TGTGCCAGCTCACTGGGGGGACAGGGCTACGAGCAGTACTTC. The rearrangement uses TRBV18 and TRBJ2-7, with TRBD1 matching 9 bases. This CDR3 comprises 14 residues. Germline V CDR1 and CDR2: KGHSH, LQKENI. After removal of 4 bases from V and 3 bases from J, the junction contained 4 bases not matched to a gene.